This T cell receptor beta chain was identified in a study of T cells after yellow fever vaccination. Study-level background: The fractions with low cell numbers were processed using SMART-Seq v4 Ultra Low Input.

A remark on this clonotype: Its antigen remains unidentified.

V was cut by 6 bases and J by 12 bases, with 21 bases left in between. The length of the CDR3 is 15 residues. General observations from the study: Overall, a small share of clonotypes was seen in both CD4 and CD8 compartments. A secondary response was less intense yet reached its peak sooner, at day 5 versus 15.

MiXCR, run by TCRdb on the 5' RACE reads, gives a single entry per CDR3 protein. The sample has nearly 550,000 distinct CDR3 sequences, approximately 21% seen once. Specimen: PBMCs, collected 15 days after the yellow fever booster vaccination. The chain joins TRBV12-3 or TRBV12-4 to TRBJ1-6; TRBD1 might be the D (5 bases). The clonotype originates from a man aged 25 to 40 who received the YFV17D yellow fever vaccine. CDR3 nucleotides: TGTGCCAGCAGGGCACAGGTGCACCCTTCAGAACCCCTCCACTTT. It is translated as CASRAQVHPSEPLHF.